The 30 T cell receptor beta chains presented below share a single source sample, sequenced in a study of blood T cell repertoires in COVID-19. The method was immunoSEQ multiplex PCR; TCRdb's version includes in-frame clones alone and lacks a portion of them. The repertoire holds approximately 160,000 clones, with roughly nine tenths as singletons. The sample consisted of PBMCs or T cells enriched from blood (not recorded which). These receptors all stem from a woman aged 50 to 60 who had recovered from COVID-19.

This chain uses TRBV5-6 with TRBJ1-2; D unresolved. This CDR3 spans 15 amino acids. Germline CDR1 is SGHDT and CDR2 is YYEEEE. The V end lost 4 bases, the J end lost 7 bases, and 20 bases lay between the germline ends. DNA of the CDR3: TGTGCCAGCAGCCCCGGACTGTGGGCGGGGAGTGGCTACACCTTC. Amino acid sequence: CASSPGLWAGSGYTF.

J is TRBJ2-1 and V is TRBV5-4; 9 bases line up with TRBD2. CDR1 SGHNT and CDR2 YYREEE come from the germline V gene (reference sequence). V shed 4 bases and J 5 bases; nucleotides not matched to a gene: 10. The CDR3 totals 16 residues. Here the CDR3 reads CASSPRRRGGDNEQFF. In DNA, the CDR3 is TGTGCCAGCAGCCCCCGAAGGCGGGGGGGGGACAATGAGCAGTTCTTC.

CDR3 DNA: TGTGCCAGCAGAAGCGGACGGGCATTGGGGAATGAGCAGTTCTTC. Translated, it gives CASRSGRALGNEQFF. This sequence joins TRBV5-4 and TRBJ2-1; D is possibly TRBD2 (5 bases). The ends were cut back, 5 bases at V and 7 bases at J, with 19 bases in the middle. CDR1 and CDR2 from the germline V gene are SGHNT and YYREEE (reference sequence). The CDR3 covers 15 residues.

The chain uses TRBV12-3 or TRBV12-4 and TRBJ1-1; possibly TRBD1 for D (6 bases). The V end lost 2 bases, the J end lost 5 bases, and 9 bases lay between the germline ends. The CDR3 consists of 13 residues. The CDR3 region is CASSLIGGTEAFF. The CDR3 region has the DNA TGTGCCAGCAGTTTAATAGGGGGAACTGAAGCTTTCTTT.

The chain uses TRBV28 and TRBJ1-4, with D possibly TRBD1 on 5 matching bases. V lost 5 bases, J lost 4 bases, and 17 bases lay in between. The CDR3 runs to 16 residues. Germline V gives CDR1 MDHEN, CDR2 SYDVKM. The CDR3 here is CASSRGFGGDNEKLFF. The CDR3 nucleotides are TGTGCCAGCAGTCGAGGGTTCGGGGGGGATAATGAAAAACTGTTTTTT.

This rearrangement joins TRBV12-3 or TRBV12-4 to TRBJ2-1; TRBD1 might be the D (6 bases). V was clipped by 6 bases and J by 7 bases, with 7 bases between them. This CDR3 is built from 11 residues. CDR3 amino acids: CASRQGNEQFF. For the CDR3, the DNA is TGTGCCAGCAGACAGGGTAATGAGCAGTTCTTC.

The chain uses TRBV19 and TRBJ1-1; TRBD1 is a possible D gene (5 bases). V dropped 4 bases and J dropped 1 base, with 16 bases sitting between them. This CDR3 is built from 16 residues. CDR1 is LNHDA and CDR2 is SQIVND in the germline V gene (reference sequence). The CDR3 region is CASSTPWEGRNTEAFF. The DNA of the CDR3 is TGTGCCAGTAGTACCCCATGGGAGGGGCGGAACACTGAAGCTTTCTTT. The whole variable domain, filled in from reference TRBV19 and TRBJ1-1, reads DGGITQSPKYLFRKEGQNVTLSCEQNLNHDAMYWYRQDPGQGLRLIYYSQIVNDFQKGDIAEGYSVSREKKESFPLTVTSAQKNPTAFYLCASSTPWEGRNTEAFFGQGTRLTVV.

CDR3 DNA sequence: TGTGCCAGCAGGGGACTAGCGGGATATGATACGCAGTATTTT. Translating it yields CASRGLAGYDTQYF. The rearrangement uses TRBV2 and TRBJ2-3, with 13 positions matching TRBD2. The CDR3 extends over 14 amino acids. CDR1 SNHLY and CDR2 FYNNEI come from the germline V gene. The V segment lost 6 bases and the J segment 6 bases; nucleotides outside the gene matches: 3.

The chain employs TRBV5-1 and TRBJ1-2; D is undetermined. Trimming removed 0 bases from V and 4 bases from J, with 13 bases in between. CDR1 is SGHRS, CDR2 YFSETQ, per germline. The CDR3 consists of 15 residues. The CDR3 loop is CASSLGYGDLYGYTF. The CDR3 DNA sequence: TGCGCCAGCAGCTTGGGCTACGGGGATCTCTATGGCTACACCTTC.

The chain is built from TRBV4-2 and TRBJ2-7; 7 nucleotides line up with TRBD1. Germline CDR1 and CDR2: LGHNA and YNFKEQ. The J segment lost 0 bases and the V segment lost 0 bases, leaving 5 bases of the junction unmatched. The CDR3 consists of 16 residues. CDR3 region: CASSQDQGDSSYEQYF. In DNA, the CDR3 is TGTGCCAGCAGCCAAGATCAGGGGGACAGCTCCTACGAGCAGTACTTC.

This clone was counted between two and nine times. The chain recombines TRBV2 with TRBJ1-2; D is ambiguous. Germline V gene lookup returns CDR1 SNHLY and CDR2 FYNNEI. Trimming pared 6 bases from V and 0 bases from J, leaving 5 bases between. CDR3 length: 12 amino acids. CDR3 amino acids: CASRESNYGYTF. The CDR3 DNA sequence: TGTGCCAGCAGGGAGTCTAACTATGGCTACACCTTC.

The J gene is TRBJ1-5, the V gene TRBV24-1, with a possible D match to TRBD1 (5 bases). The V end lost 4 bases, the J end lost 1 base, and 10 bases lay between the germline ends. Germline V lookup: CDR1 KGHDR, CDR2 SFDVKD. The CDR3 has 15 residues. The CDR3 DNA reads TGTGCCACCAGTGAAGGGGAAGGGAGCAATCAGCCCCAGCATTTT. Protein sequence: CATSEGEGSNQPQHF.

A few counts support this clone. The gene calls are TRBV3-1 (or the pseudogene TRBV3-2) and TRBJ1-3, with 8 bases fitting TRBD1. Germline V gene sequence: CDR1 LGHDT, CDR2 YNNKEL (reference sequence). The V and J ends lost 1 base and 2 bases, in that order; junction bases with no gene match: 10. The CDR3 is 18 residues long. DNA of the CDR3: TGTGCCAGCAGCCAAGCTTTCTCCTGGACAGGGCCTGGAAACACCATATATTTT. Translated, it gives CASSQAFSWTGPGNTIYF.

The sample holds one count of this clone. The V and J genes are TRBV2 and TRBJ1-2, with D unclear. V shed 4 bases and J shed 2 bases, with 8 bases lying between them. CDR1 and CDR2 from the germline V gene are SNHLY and FYNNEI. The CDR3 runs to 13 residues. CDR3: CASSGRQNYGYTF. CDR3 in DNA: TGTGCCAGCAGTGGGCGGCAGAACTATGGCTACACCTTC.

The genes are TRBV5-3 and TRBJ2-7, with 14 positions matching TRBD2. The DNA end favors TRBJ2-1, so the J call may be wrong. Being an ORF, TRBV5-3 has a function that is uncertain. The length of the CDR3 is 14 residues. CDR3 residues: CARSYRLAGGLQFF. CDR3 nucleotide sequence: TGTGCCAGAAGCTATCGACTAGCGGGAGGGCTCCAGTTCTTC.

The chain is built from TRBV7-2 and TRBJ1-1; D remains unclear. Per the germline V gene, CDR1 is SGHTA and CDR2 is FQGNSA. V was clipped by 5 bases and J by 0 bases, with 10 bases between them. CDR3 length equals 14 residues. The CDR3 DNA sequence: TGTGCCAGCAGCACGAGACGGGTGAACACTGAAGCTTTCTTT. It is translated as CASSTRRVNTEAFF.

The CDR3 region has the DNA TGTGCCAGCAGCCAACAGGGGTATAATTCACCCCTCCACTTT. It yields the protein CASSQQGYNSPLHF. The chain combines TRBV3-1 (or the pseudogene TRBV3-2) with TRBJ1-6, with D tentatively TRBD1 (6 bases). V was trimmed by 2 bases and J by 4 bases, leaving 6 bases between them. CDR1 and CDR2 (germline): LGHDT, YNNKEL (reference sequence). The CDR3 is made up of 14 amino acids.

V and J are TRBV27 and TRBJ1-5, with 10 bases identical to TRBD1. The CDR3 extends over 23 amino acids. Trimming at V came to 3 bases and at J to 5 bases, leaving 28 bases not matched to a gene. CDR1 and CDR2 (germline): MNHEY, SMNVEV (reference sequence). The CDR3 DNA follows: TGTGCCAGCAGTTTCAACCGGGACAGGGGTAAGGGATGGAGACCCCCGCCGGATCAGCCCCAGCATTTT. Protein sequence: CASSFNRDRGKGWRPPPDQPQHF.

About this clone: The junction differs from germline at one of its ends, possibly a read error. This chain uses TRBV6-2 or TRBV6-3 with TRBJ2-1; D is possibly TRBD2 (6 bases). Germline assignment: CDR1 MNHEY and CDR2 SVGEGT. This CDR3 has 12 residues. This chain's CDR3 is CASSQWGDPLIF. Here the CDR3 DNA reads TGTGCCAGCAGCCAATGGGGGGATCCCTTGATCTTC.

This clone was counted a few times. This chain uses TRBV6-6 with TRBJ1-2; no reliable D call. The CDR3 has 12 residues. The ends were cut back, 2 bases at V and 8 bases at J, with 9 bases in the middle. CDR1 MNHNY and CDR2 SVGAGI come from the germline V gene (reference sequence). CDR3 bases: TGTGCCAGCAGTTACCCCCGGGAGGGCTACACCTTC. Residues: CASSYPREGYTF.

The chain links TRBV30 to TRBJ2-3, with 10 bases aligning to TRBD2. The J segment lost 4 bases and the V segment lost 2 bases, leaving 6 bases of the junction unmatched. Per the germline V gene, CDR1 is GTSNPN and CDR2 is SVGIG (reference sequence). The CDR3 length is 15 residues. The CDR3: CAWSSASGSADTQYF. The CDR3 region has the DNA TGTGCCTGGAGTTCCGCTAGCGGGAGTGCAGATACGCAGTATTTT. Full variable domain (missing parts from reference TRBV30 and TRBJ2-3): SQTIHQWPATLVQPVGSPLSLECTVEGTSNPNLYWYRQAAGRGLQLLFYSVGIGQISSEVPQNLSASRPQDRQFILSSKKLLLSDSGFYLCAWSSASGSADTQYFGPGTRLTVL.

This chain joins TRBV28 and TRBJ1-4; a weak D match, TRBD1 (6 bases). V lost 5 bases, J lost 1 base, and 11 bases lay in between. Germline values: CDR1 MDHEN, CDR2 SYDVKM. CDR3 length: 15 residues. The CDR3 loop reads CASSPSTGTNEKLFF. The CDR3 nucleotides are TGTGCCAGCAGTCCATCGACAGGAACTAATGAAAAACTGTTTTTT.

The chain carries TRBV19 and TRBJ1-5, with 7 bases matching TRBD1. V shed 3 bases, J shed 2 bases, and the junction held 7 bases outside the gene matches. There are 16 residues in the CDR3. In germline, CDR1 is LNHDA, CDR2 SQIVND (reference sequence). CDR3 sequence: CASSIRDSFGNQPQHF. The DNA for the CDR3 is TGTGCCAGTAGTATTCGGGACAGTTTTGGCAATCAGCCCCAGCATTTT.

The CDR3, as DNA: TGTGCCAGCAGACCCGGGGGGTCCTCTGGAAACACCATATATTTT. Translated: CASRPGGSSGNTIYF. The chain recombines TRBV7-2 with TRBJ1-3; D might be TRBD1 (5 bases). V was trimmed by 6 bases and J by 0 bases, leaving 12 bases between them. Germline-derived CDR1 and CDR2 are SGHTA and FQGNSA. The CDR3 is 15 amino acids.

There are a few counts of this clone. V and J are TRBV7-2 and TRBJ1-3; D is undetermined. This CDR3 region has 13 residues. V was pared by 4 bases and J by 4 bases, with 8 bases between. In germline, CDR1 is SGHTA, CDR2 FQGNSA. CDR3 loop: CASSWQKGNTIYF. The CDR3 bases are TGTGCCAGCAGCTGGCAAAAAGGAAACACCATATATTTT.

The count of this clone is one. The genes are TRBV6-1 and TRBJ1-6; TRBD1 matches at 7 bases. The CDR3 has 16 residues. Germline CDR1 MNHNS, CDR2 SASEGT. V was pared by 1 base and J by 8 bases, with 8 bases of the junction left unmatched. CDR3 amino acids: CASSEDLQGKHSPLHF. CDR3 DNA sequence: TGTGCCAGCAGTGAAGACCTACAGGGGAAGCATTCACCCCTCCACTTT.

The CDR3 DNA reads as TGTGCCAGCAGCTTGGAGGGGGTGAGGACTGAAGCTTTCTTT. Translated, it gives CASSLEGVRTEAFF. The chain links TRBV5-4 to TRBJ1-1, with a possible D match to TRBD1 (6 bases). Germline values: CDR1 SGHNT, CDR2 YYREEE (reference sequence). CDR3 length: 14 residues. The V gene lost 0 bases and the J gene lost 5 bases, with 11 bases spanning the gap.

The chain recombines TRBV5-4 with TRBJ2-3; D is perhaps TRBD2 (6 bases). The CDR3 contains 15 residues. V dropped 0 bases and J dropped 9 bases, with 17 bases sitting between them. Germline CDR1 and CDR2: SGHNT and YYREEE (reference sequence). Here the CDR3 DNA reads TGTGCCAGCAGCTTGGGGGCGGGAATAATCGGCACGCAGTATTTT. This encodes CASSLGAGIIGTQYF.

The chain links TRBV2 to TRBJ1-2, with 7 bases aligning to TRBD1. Trimming cost V 0 bases and J 8 bases; bases outside gene matches: 9. The germline gives CDR1 SNHLY, CDR2 FYNNEI. This CDR3 is 15 amino acids long. The CDR3 is CASSEAGTGAGGYTF. CDR3 bases: TGTGCCAGCAGTGAAGCAGGAACAGGGGCTGGGGGCTACACCTTC.

The rearrangement links TRBV28 to TRBJ2-1; 7 bases match TRBD2. This CDR3 has 15 amino acids. CDR1 and CDR2 from the germline V gene are MDHEN and SYDVKM. Trimming cost V 3 bases and J 5 bases; bases outside gene matches: 7. The DNA for the CDR3 is TGTGCCAGCAGTTTCTTGGGGACTAACGACAATGAGCAGTTCTTC. Protein product: CASSFLGTNDNEQFF.